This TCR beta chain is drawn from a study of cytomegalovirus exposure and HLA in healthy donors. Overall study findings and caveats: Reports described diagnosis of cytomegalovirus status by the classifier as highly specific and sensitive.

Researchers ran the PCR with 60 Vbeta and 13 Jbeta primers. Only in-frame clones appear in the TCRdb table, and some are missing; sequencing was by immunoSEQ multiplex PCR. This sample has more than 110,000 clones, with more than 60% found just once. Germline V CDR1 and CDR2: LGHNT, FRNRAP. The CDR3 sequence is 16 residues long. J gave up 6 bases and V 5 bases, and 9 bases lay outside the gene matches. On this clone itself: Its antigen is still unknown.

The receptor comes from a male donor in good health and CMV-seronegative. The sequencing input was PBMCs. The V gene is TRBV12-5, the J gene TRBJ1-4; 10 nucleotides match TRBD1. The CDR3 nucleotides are TGTGCTAGTGGTGCCGGAGGACAGGGGGGGGATGAAAAACTGTTTTTT. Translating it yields CASGAGGQGGDEKLFF.